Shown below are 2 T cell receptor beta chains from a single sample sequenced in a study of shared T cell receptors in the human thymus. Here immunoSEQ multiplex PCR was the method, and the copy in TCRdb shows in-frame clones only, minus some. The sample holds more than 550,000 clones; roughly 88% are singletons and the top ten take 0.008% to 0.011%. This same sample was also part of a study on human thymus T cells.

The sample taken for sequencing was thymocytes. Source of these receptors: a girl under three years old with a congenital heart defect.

DNA of the CDR3: TGTGCCAGCAGGGACAGGTTCGTAGGGGAGCAGTACTTC. This sequence encodes CASRDRFVGEQYF. The rearrangement joins TRBV28 to TRBJ2-7; TRBD1 matches 7 bases. The CDR3 has 13 residues. With 6 bases clipped from V and 7 bases from J, the junction kept 9 bases outside the gene matches. Germline loops: CDR1 MDHEN, CDR2 SYDVKM. Together with reference TRBV28 and TRBJ2-7, the CDR3 gives the full variable domain: DVKVTQSSRYLVKRTGEKVFLECVQDMDHENMFWYRQDPGLGLRLIYFSYDVKMKEKGDIPEGYSVSREKKERFSLILESASTNQTSMYLCASRDRFVGEQYFGPGTRLTVT.

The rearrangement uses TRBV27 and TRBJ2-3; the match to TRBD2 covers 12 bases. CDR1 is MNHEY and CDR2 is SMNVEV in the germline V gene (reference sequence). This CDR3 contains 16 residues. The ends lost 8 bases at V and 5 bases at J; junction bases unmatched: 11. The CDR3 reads CASGLGLAGLRDTQYF. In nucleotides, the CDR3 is TGTGCCAGCGGACTCGGACTAGCGGGGCTCCGAGATACGCAGTATTTT.